In this sample, the clone carrying this T cell receptor (beta chain) turned up many times. Its antigen is unidentified. Generation of TCR beta libraries employed quantitative 5'-RACE incorporating molecular barcodes. TCRdb reanalysed the 5' RACE reads using MiXCR and keeps one entry per CDR3 protein. The repertoire holds 200,000 to 300,000 distinct CDR3 sequences, less than 10% seen once, with under 7.5% in the top ten. This sample is part of a study of CD8 T cells in ankylosing spondylitis. Overall study findings and caveats: Clones tied to disease were said to be significantly enriched in matched ankylosing spondylitis synovial fluid. A number of the motif variants had already been described in reactive arthritis synovial fluid and blood. Seemingly distinctive of ankylosing spondylitis blood was a TCR beta motif formed by eight highly homologous variants.

CDR1 is SGHRS, CDR2 YFSETQ, per germline. The length of the CDR3 is 15 residues. The V gene end was trimmed by 4 bases and the J gene end by 3 bases; junction bases not matched to a gene: 4. The V call is TRBV5-1, the J call TRBJ2-2, with TRBD1 matching 9 bases. Sequencing was performed on blood, either unsorted or a sorted T cell fraction (not recorded which). The source is a male donor with ankylosing spondylitis or in good health (not recorded which). This CDR3 is CASSPRQGDTGELFF. For the CDR3, the DNA is TGCGCCAGCAGCCCGAGACAGGGGGACACCGGGGAGCTGTTTTTT.